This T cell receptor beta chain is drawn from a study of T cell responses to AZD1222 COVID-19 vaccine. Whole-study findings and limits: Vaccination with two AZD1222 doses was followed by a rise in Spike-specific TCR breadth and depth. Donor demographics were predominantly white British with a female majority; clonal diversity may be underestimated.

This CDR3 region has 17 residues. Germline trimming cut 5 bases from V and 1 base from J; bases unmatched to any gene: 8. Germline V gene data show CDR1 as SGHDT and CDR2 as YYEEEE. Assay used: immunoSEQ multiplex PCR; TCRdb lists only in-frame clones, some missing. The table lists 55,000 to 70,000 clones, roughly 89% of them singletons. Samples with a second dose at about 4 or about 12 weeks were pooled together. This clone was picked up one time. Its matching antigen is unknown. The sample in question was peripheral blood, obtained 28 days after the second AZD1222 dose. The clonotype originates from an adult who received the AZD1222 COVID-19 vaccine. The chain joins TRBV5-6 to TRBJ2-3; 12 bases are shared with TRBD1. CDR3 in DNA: TGTGCCAGCAGACGGGACAGGGGGCGGCGTGGCACAGATACGCAGTATTTT. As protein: CASRRDRGRRGTDTQYF.